This T cell receptor (beta chain) was retrieved from a study of Ad26.COV2.S vaccination and SARS-CoV-2 variants. Study-wide background: By the intramuscular route, Ad26.COV2.S was given once, or twice 56 days apart.

The CDR3 is 13 residues long. V lost 4 bases and J lost 7, with 11 bases in between. The germline gives CDR1 MDHEN, CDR2 SYDVKM. Profiling relied on immunoSEQ multiplex PCR, and the TCRdb table lists in-frame clones only, not all of them. This table has roughly 350,000 clones, approximately 90% appearing once. Treatment denoted: about 20 received Ad26.COV2.S at low or high dose, single or two shots; about 5 received placebo; per-sample allocation not given. Specimens were obtained on day 63 following the first vaccine or placebo injection. This Boston cohort included adults aged 18-55 years. An Ad26 vector that expressed Wuhan-strain SARS-CoV-2 spike constituted the vaccine.

This specimen consisted of peripheral blood, obtained in a trial of Ad26.COV2.S vaccine versus placebo. The genes are TRBV28 and TRBJ1-5; no reliable D call. This TCR came from a person between 18 and 59 years old who received the Ad26.COV2.S COVID-19 vaccine or a placebo. CDR3 in amino acids: CASSSIRLQPQHF. For the CDR3, the DNA is TGTGCCAGCAGTTCGATCAGGCTCCAGCCCCAGCATTTT.